The 20 T cell receptor beta chains below all came from one sample that was sequenced in a study of blood T cells in healthy people across ages. A sample-barcoded 5' primer and a J-beta primer mix were used in a second PCR of about 6 to 11 cycles. TCRdb fed the 5' RACE reads into MiXCR, producing one record per CDR3 protein. The data show some 860,000 distinct CDR3 sequences, 45% to 70% seen once. Sequenced sample: blood. The receptors were sampled from a man aged 35-49 years in good health.

Many counts were recorded for this clonotype. This chain joins TRBV7-2 and TRBJ2-6; D is uncertain. The CDR3 loop spans 16 amino acids. Germline V lookup: CDR1 SGHTA, CDR2 FQGNSA. V was shortened by 0 bases and J by 0 bases, with 6 bases between the two germline ends. The CDR3 bases are TGTGCCAGCAGCTTAGCGCTCGCCTCTGGGGCCAACGTCCTGACTTTC. Translated: CASSLALASGANVLTF.

This chain joins TRBV6-5 and TRBJ2-4; D is undetermined. V dropped 9 bases and J dropped 6 bases, with 18 bases sitting between them. Germline V CDR1 and CDR2: MNHEY, SVGAGI. This CDR3 comprises 14 residues. The chain's CDR3 is CASNTYRFGNIQYF. CDR3 sequence (DNA): TGTGCCAGTAATACCTACCGATTCGGAAACATTCAGTACTTC.

The rearrangement uses TRBV9 and TRBJ2-5; a possible D gene is TRBD2 (6 bases). This CDR3 region has 14 residues. Trimming pared 3 bases from V and 2 bases from J, leaving 11 bases between. Germline V gene lookup returns CDR1 SGDLS and CDR2 YYNGEE. The CDR3 sequence is CASSATGVQETQYF. The CDR3 DNA follows: TGTGCCAGCAGCGCAACGGGAGTACAAGAGACCCAGTACTTC.

This clonotype appeared a single time. The chain is built from TRBV7-6 and TRBJ2-5; D gene unclear. The J call may be wrong; the DNA end is better matched by TRBJ2-7. The CDR3 has 15 residues. The germline V gene has CDR1 SGHVS and CDR2 FNYEAQ. CDR3 nucleotide sequence: TGTGCCAGCAGCTTAGCGGTGGATACGAGTTACGAGCAGTACTTC. Translated: CASSLAVDTSYEQYF.

The rearrangement uses TRBV10-3 and TRBJ2-1, with 11 bases identical to TRBD1. The CDR3 runs to 17 residues. V was clipped by 5 bases and J by 8 bases; unmatched bases: 14. In germline, CDR1 is ENHRY, CDR2 SYGVKD. The CDR3 nucleotides read TGTGCCATCAGTCCTCGCATGCCGGGACAGGGGGTCCATGAGCAGTTCTTC. Amino acid sequence: CAISPRMPGQGVHEQFF.

The chain recombines TRBV20-1 with TRBJ2-5; no reliable D call. The ends were cut back, 2 bases at V and 3 bases at J, with 4 bases in the middle. The CDR3 has 11 amino acids. Per the germline V gene, CDR1 is DFQATT and CDR2 is SNEGSKA (reference sequence). The CDR3 is CSARIKETQYF. The CDR3 nucleotides are TGCAGTGCTAGAATAAAAGAGACCCAGTACTTC.

This clonotype was detected only a few times. The J gene is TRBJ2-5, the V gene TRBV9, with TRBD2 matching 13 bases. Germline V gives CDR1 SGDLS, CDR2 YYNGEE. This CDR3 is 16 amino acids long. Trimming at V came to 3 bases and at J to 11 bases, leaving 13 bases not matched to a gene. The CDR3 here is CASSERTSGSTREQYF. The CDR3, as DNA: TGTGCCAGCAGCGAAAGGACTAGCGGGAGTACTAGAGAGCAGTACTTC.

The rearrangement uses TRBV20-1 and TRBJ1-2, with 9 positions matching TRBD1. Germline values: CDR1 DFQATT, CDR2 SNEGSKA (reference sequence). There are 17 residues in the CDR3. Losses at the gene ends were 2 bases for V and 1 base for J; bases not matched to a gene: 11. DNA of the CDR3: TGCAGTGCTAGAATAAGCCGGGACAGGGACTTTAACTATGGCTACACCTTC. Translation: CSARISRDRDFNYGYTF.

This clonotype was seen a few times. The chain recombines TRBV20-1 with TRBJ1-1; 7 nucleotides agree with TRBD1. V was clipped by 2 bases and J by 5 bases; unmatched bases: 8. The CDR3 runs to 14 residues. Germline lookup yields CDR1 DFQATT and CDR2 SNEGSKA (reference sequence). The chain's CDR3 is CSARHEDRVTEAFF. Here the CDR3 DNA reads TGCAGTGCTAGACACGAAGACAGGGTTACTGAAGCTTTCTTT.

The rearrangement joins TRBV20-1 to TRBJ1-2; 7 bases are shared with TRBD1. The CDR3 has 14 residues. The V gene's germline CDR1 is DFQATT and CDR2 SNEGSKA (reference sequence). The junction had 6 bases not matched to a gene; V was cut back by 0 bases and J by 5 bases. CDR3 loop: CSARETGSFYGYTF. DNA for the CDR3: TGCAGTGCTAGAGAGACAGGGAGTTTTTATGGCTACACCTTC.

The rearrangement uses TRBV29-1 and TRBJ2-7, with 9 positions matching TRBD1. The CDR3 extends over 14 amino acids. Looked up from germline, CDR1 is SQVTM and CDR2 is ANQGSEA. With V trimmed by 5 bases and J by 5 bases, 10 bases remained unmatched. The CDR3 sequence: CSVRDRVTPNEQYF. CDR3 nucleotide sequence: TGCAGCGTTAGGGACAGGGTAACACCTAACGAGCAGTACTTC.

The rearrangement joins TRBV20-1 to TRBJ2-7, with a weak D call TRBD1 (6 bases). V was clipped by 4 bases and J by 1 base, with 20 bases between them. Germline CDR1 and CDR2: DFQATT and SNEGSKA (reference sequence). This CDR3 has 16 residues. Written as DNA, the CDR3 is TGCAGTGCTACAGGGGCGATTGGAATCAGTTCCTACGAGCAGTACTTC. Amino acid sequence: CSATGAIGISSYEQYF.

This clonotype was observed a handful of times. The CDR3 loop reads CASSQVAGGPTGELFF. The CDR3 bases are TGCGCCAGCAGCCAAGTAGCGGGGGGGCCCACCGGGGAGCTGTTTTTT. The chain joins TRBV4-1 to TRBJ2-2, with TRBD2 matching 11 bases. With 1 base clipped from V and 4 bases from J, the junction kept 2 bases outside the gene matches. The CDR3 contains 16 residues. Per germline, CDR1 MGHRA and CDR2 YSYEKL.

This clonotype was recorded a few times. The chain links TRBV12-3 or TRBV12-4 to TRBJ1-5, with D possibly being TRBD1 (6 bases). This CDR3 is built from 15 residues. The V and J ends lost 3 bases and 1 base respectively, with 10 bases between them. The CDR3 region is CASSLQGSSNQPQHF. The DNA of the CDR3 is TGTGCCAGCAGTTTGCAGGGGTCGAGCAATCAGCCCCAGCATTTT.

This chain links TRBV5-1 with TRBJ2-5, with TRBD2 identical over 11 bases. CDR1 is SGHRS, CDR2 YFSETQ, per germline. CDR3 size: 17 residues. J was trimmed by 2 bases and V by 2 bases; bases with no gene match: 8. The chain's CDR3 is CASSFGRGTSGQETQYF. CDR3 nucleotides: TGCGCCAGCAGCTTCGGGAGGGGGACTAGCGGACAAGAGACCCAGTACTTC.

There are a few counts of this clonotype. This chain uses TRBV7-2 with TRBJ2-3; D is perhaps TRBD1 (6 bases). Germline assignment: CDR1 SGHTA and CDR2 FQGNSA. The CDR3 sequence is 15 residues long. V shed 3 bases and J shed 5 bases, with 15 bases lying between them. The DNA of the CDR3 is TGTGCCAGCAGCTTTCAGGCCAGGGGTGGAGATACGCAGTATTTT. Its protein is CASSFQARGGDTQYF.

The chain recombines TRBV29-1 with TRBJ1-2; 9 bases map to TRBD1. V dropped 7 bases and J dropped 8; count of bases not matched to a gene: 11. The CDR3 spans 13 residues. In germline, CDR1 is SQVTM, CDR2 ANQGSEA. Here the CDR3 DNA reads TGCAGCGCCGGGGGACAGGGCACGTCGGGCTACACCTTC. This sequence encodes CSAGGQGTSGYTF.

The rearrangement uses TRBV11-1 and TRBJ2-5; 7 bases align to TRBD1. J lost 2 bases, V lost 0 bases, and 6 bases had no gene match. This CDR3 comprises 16 residues. From germline, CDR1 is SGHAT and CDR2 FQDESV (reference sequence). CDR3 in DNA: TGTGCCAGCAGCTTAGCCTACTCGGGACAGCAAGAGACCCAGTACTTC. This translates into CASSLAYSGQQETQYF.

This clonotype has only one observation. The rearrangement links TRBV20-1 to TRBJ1-1; D remains ambiguous. This CDR3 is 13 amino acids long. Germline V gene data show CDR1 as DFQATT and CDR2 as SNEGSKA (reference sequence). Trimming took off 2 bases at V and 1 base at J, with 8 bases between the two ends. CDR3: CSARRDANTEAFF. Written as DNA, the CDR3 is TGCAGTGCTAGAAGAGATGCGAACACTGAAGCTTTCTTT.

V is TRBV24-1 and J is TRBJ2-2, with D maybe TRBD1 (6 bases). Germline CDR1 KGHDR, CDR2 SFDVKD. This CDR3 contains 16 residues. V lost 4 bases and J 1 base, leaving 12 bases between the germline ends. The CDR3 is CATSEETGVNTGELFF. CDR3 nucleotides: TGTGCCACCAGTGAGGAGACAGGAGTGAACACCGGGGAGCTGTTTTTT.